Listed below are T cell receptor beta chains from one sample, sequenced in a study of blood T cell repertoires in COVID-19. The table came from immunoSEQ multiplex PCR; TCRdb's copy has only in-frame clones and leaves some out. The sample includes 180,000 or so clones, almost 85% of them seen just once. The sequencing input was PBMCs or T cells enriched from blood (not recorded which). The origin of the receptors is a man aged 45 to 65 who had recovered from COVID-19. Both conserved end residues are part of each CDR3. A D gene is named only where the DNA matches it firmly. A clone size is listed for some rows: how often the clone was seen (once, few, many), or a class if it is expanded.

J gene | clone size | D gene | V gene | CDR3 protein | CDR3 DNA
TRBJ2-7 | . | TRBD1 | TRBV29-1 | CSVQGQLYEQYF | TGCAGCGTTCAGGGACAGCTCTACGAGCAGTACTTC
TRBJ1-6 | . | TRBD1 | TRBV5-8 | CASNPPGQWNSPLHF | TGTGCCAGCAACCCTCCGGGACAGTGGAATTCACCCCTCCACTTT
TRBJ2-1 | . | . | TRBV19 | CASSASVYNEQFF | TGTGCCAGTAGTGCCTCAGTTTACAATGAGCAGTTCTTC
TRBJ1-5 | . | . | TRBV30 | CAWSSLGPYSNQPQHF | TGTGCCTGGAGCTCGCTGGGCCCCTATAGCAATCAGCCCCAGCATTTT
TRBJ1-4 | . | TRBD1 | TRBV29-1 | CSAGGTGDEKLFF | TGCAGCGCGGGCGGGACAGGCGATGAAAAACTGTTTTTT
TRBJ1-2 | . | . | TRBV12-3/TRBV12-4 | CASSTGYPGGYTF | TGTGCCAGCAGTACAGGGTATCCGGGTGGCTACACCTTC
TRBJ2-2 | . | TRBD1 | TRBV7-9 | CASSPTTTGVVTGELFF | TGTGCCAGCAGCCCGACCACGACAGGGGTTGTTACCGGGGAGCTGTTTTTT
TRBJ1-6 | once | . | TRBV6-4 | CASRPGHYNSPLHF | TGTGCCAGCAGGCCGGGACATTATAATTCACCCCTCCACTTT
TRBJ1-1 | . | TRBD1 | TRBV19 | CASTNPGGRNTEAFF | TGTGCCAGTACCAACCCAGGGGGAAGGAACACTGAAGCTTTCTTT
TRBJ2-2 | . | . | TRBV4-1 | CASSPSRETNTGELFF | TGCGCCAGCAGCCCCTCCAGGGAAACGAACACCGGGGAGCTGTTTTTT
TRBJ1-1 | . | TRBD1 | TRBV6-5 | CASSSSGQGRDTEAFF | TGTGCCAGCAGTTCAAGCGGACAGGGTCGGGACACTGAAGCTTTCTTT
TRBJ1-4 | . | . | TRBV6-5 | CASKNRAVNEKLFF | TGTGCCAGCAAAAACAGAGCCGTGAATGAAAAACTGTTTTTT
TRBJ1-1 | . | . | TRBV9 | CASSPTGNTEAFF | TGTGCCAGCAGCCCAACCGGGAACACTGAAGCTTTCTTT
TRBJ2-7 | . | TRBD2 | TRBV7-8 | CASSSGLAGGLYEQYF | TGTGCCAGCAGCTCGGGACTAGCGGGGGGCCTATACGAGCAGTACTTC
TRBJ1-1 | few | . | TRBV15 | CATSLPRDRAFF | TGTGCCACCAGCCTCCCGCGGGATAGAGCTTTCTTT
TRBJ2-1 | few | . | TRBV5-1 | CASSLFRGPNEQFF | TGCGCCAGCAGCCTCTTCAGGGGCCCCAATGAGCAGTTCTTC
TRBJ2-5 | . | . | TRBV18 | CASSPQRGIGETQYF | TGTGCCAGCTCACCACAAAGAGGGATAGGCGAGACCCAGTACTTC
TRBJ1-1 | . | TRBD1 | TRBV28 | CASRRTGGSSPEAFF | TGTGCCAGCAGACGGACAGGGGGCTCGAGCCCTGAAGCTTTCTTT
TRBJ2-7 | . | . | TRBV5-1 | CASSLAQVYEQYF | TGCGCCAGCAGCTTGGCCCAGGTCTACGAGCAGTACTTC
TRBJ2-3 | . | . | TRBV7-9 | CASSLSAGPTSTDTQYF | TGTGCCAGCAGCTTAAGCGCGGGGCCGACTAGCACAGATACGCAGTATTTT
TRBJ1-2 | . | . | TRBV11-2 | CASSLSQADYGYTF | TGTGCCAGCAGCTTATCACAGGCGGACTATGGCTACACCTTC
TRBJ1-4 | . | TRBD1 | TRBV19 | CASSGTGRTEKLFF | TGTGCCAGTAGTGGGACAGGGAGGACTGAAAAACTGTTTTTT
TRBJ1-5 | . | . | TRBV7-9 | CASSPQREGQPQHF | TGTGCCAGCAGCCCCCAGAGGGAAGGGCAGCCCCAGCATTTT
TRBJ2-7 | . | . | TRBV9 | CASSAGFGQGSYEQYF | TGTGCCAGCAGCGCCGGGTTTGGGCAGGGTAGCTACGAGCAGTACTTC
TRBJ2-5 | . | . | TRBV6-1 | CASSEAISRQTQYF | TGTGCCAGCAGTGAAGCCATATCTAGACAGACCCAGTACTTC
TRBJ2-4 | . | TRBD2 | TRBV24-1 | CATSDPDKSGGIQYF | TGTGCCACCAGTGATCCGGATAAGTCGGGAGGCATTCAGTACTTC